A single sample is the source of the 9 T cell receptor beta chains below, sequenced in a study of cytomegalovirus exposure and HLA in healthy donors. PCR amplification relied on 60 Vbeta primers (plus 13 Jbeta primers). Produced via immunoSEQ multiplex PCR; TCRdb's table is partial and in-frame only. This sample carries over 85,000 clones, roughly 80% of them seen once, and the ten largest clones take about 3.3%. What was sequenced was PBMCs. These receptors all stem from a man in his forties or fifties in good health and CMV-seronegative.

The V and J genes are TRBV7-2 and TRBJ2-2; 7 nucleotides agree with TRBD2. CDR3 length equals 15 residues. J was trimmed by 4 bases and V by 5 bases; bases with no gene match: 7. CDR1 is SGHTA, CDR2 FQGNSA, per germline. CDR3 sequence: CASSTRGSSTGELFF. The CDR3 nucleotides are TGTGCCAGCAGCACGCGCGGGAGTAGCACCGGGGAGCTGTTTTTT.

V and J are TRBV14 and TRBJ1-5, with 7 bases matching TRBD1. Germline V gene lookup returns CDR1 SGHDN and CDR2 FVKESK. The CDR3 has 14 amino acids. Trimming took 4 bases from V and 4 from J; bases not matched to a gene: 4. The CDR3 here is CASSRQGINQPQHF. The DNA for the CDR3 is TGTGCCAGCAGCCGACAGGGTATTAATCAGCCCCAGCATTTT.

The V gene is TRBV28, the J gene TRBJ1-1; possible D gene TRBD1, 5 bases. In germline, CDR1 is MDHEN, CDR2 SYDVKM. V lost 3 bases to trimming and J lost 0 bases, with 11 bases between them. The CDR3 runs 15 residues. This CDR3 is CASSFLDRMNTEAFF. CDR3 sequence (DNA): TGTGCCAGCAGTTTTCTCGACAGAATGAACACTGAAGCTTTCTTT.

The chain employs TRBV2 and TRBJ1-5, with 10 bases identical to TRBD1. The CDR3 runs 15 residues. Per germline, CDR1 SNHLY and CDR2 FYNNEI. The trim removed 7 bases at V and 4 bases at J, leaving 7 bases unmatched. CDR3 nucleotide sequence: TGTGCCAGCACCGAACGGACAGGGGGAAATCAGCCCCAGCATTTT. Residues: CASTERTGGNQPQHF.

The chain recombines TRBV30 with TRBJ2-5; the D is unclear. Germline CDR1 GTSNPN, CDR2 SVGIG (reference sequence). V was pared by 0 bases and J by 4 bases, with 9 bases between. The CDR3 is 13 residues long. CDR3 DNA sequence: TGTGCCTGGAGTGTGAGTCTGCGAGAGACCCAGTACTTC. Translating it yields CAWSVSLRETQYF.

J is TRBJ1-2 and V is TRBV6-5; the D is unclear. Germline loops: CDR1 MNHEY, CDR2 SVGAGI. The V end was cut by 7 bases, the J end by 7 bases, with 10 bases between. CDR3 size: 11 residues. DNA of the CDR3: TGTGCCAGCACAGCAGGTACTGGCTACACCTTC. Protein sequence: CASTAGTGYTF.

J is TRBJ2-5 and V is TRBV7-6, with 9 bases identical to TRBD1. Trimming cost V 1 base and J 2 bases; bases outside gene matches: 5. The CDR3 contains 16 residues. The germline V gene encodes CDR1 SGHVS and CDR2 FNYEAQ. The CDR3 DNA reads TGTGCCAGCAGCTTAGTGGTGGGACAGGGTCAAGAGACCCAGTACTTC. Translating gives CASSLVVGQGQETQYF.

This clone appeared once. The V gene is TRBV18, the J gene TRBJ1-1; D gene ambiguous. The germline CDR1 and CDR2 sequences are KGHSH and LQKENI. The V end lost 4 bases, the J end lost 3 bases, and 12 bases lay between the germline ends. The CDR3 sequence is 14 residues long. CDR3 DNA: TGTGCCAGCTCACAAACGGGAAGGGACACTGAAGCTTTCTTT. Translated, it gives CASSQTGRDTEAFF. The entire variable domain, with the rest obtained from reference TRBV18 and TRBJ1-1, is as follows: NAGVMQNPRHLVRRRGQEARLRCSPMKGHSHVYWYRQLPEEGLKFMVYLQKENIIDESGMPKERFSAEFPKEGPSILRIQQVVRGDSAAYFCASSQTGRDTEAFFGQGTRLTVV.

By its share, this clone is medium-sized. The J gene is TRBJ2-7, the V gene TRBV5-1; a possible D gene is TRBD1 (6 bases). The CDR3 extends over 14 amino acids. Germline lookup yields CDR1 SGHRS and CDR2 YFSETQ. V gave up 5 bases and J gave up 2 bases, with 14 bases separating them. CDR3 protein: CASSSPGAPYEQYF. The CDR3 bases are TGCGCCAGCAGTTCCCCAGGGGCCCCCTACGAGCAGTACTTC. Together with reference TRBV5-1 and TRBJ2-7, the CDR3 gives the full variable domain: KAGVTQTPRYLIKTRGQQVTLSCSPISGHRSVSWYQQTPGQGLQFLFEYFSETQRNKGNFPGRFSGRQFSNSRSEMNVSTLELGDSALYLCASSSPGAPYEQYFGPGTRLTVT.